A single sample gave rise to the 16 T cell receptor beta chains below, sequenced in a study of T cell clusters in autoimmune cytopenias. TRB amplification used approximately 270 ng of peripheral blood genomic DNA. One tube held mixed TRB-A and TRB-B primer pools for touch-down PCR. TCRdb reprocessed the multiplex PCR reads, with one entry per CDR3 protein and no DNA. The table for this sample gives under 15,000 distinct CDR3 sequences. Sequencing input: peripheral blood. These receptors came from a human donor with an autoimmune cytopenia or autoimmune hepatitis (not recorded which).

This sequence joins TRBV12-3 or TRBV12-4 and TRBJ2-3. This CDR3 contains 14 residues. The CDR3 protein is CASSLLTDTDTQYF.

Considering frequency, this clonotype is medium-sized (0.01 to 0.1%). The chain is built from TRBV29-1 and TRBJ1-2. CDR1 SQVTM and CDR2 ANQGSEA come from the germline V gene. The CDR3 is made up of 14 amino acids. The chain's CDR3 is CSAQRGDQGSGYTF.

CDR3: CASSWGQGTGEAFF. The chain employs TRBV5-6 and TRBJ1-1; without DNA, the TCRdb call of TRBD1 cannot be checked. Germline-derived CDR1 and CDR2 are SGHDT and YYEEEE. The CDR3 runs to 14 residues.

The rearrangement links TRBV7-2 to TRBJ2-1; TCRdb gives TRBD2 as the D gene, but with no DNA this cannot be confirmed. The CDR3 totals 15 residues. Germline values: CDR1 SGHTA, CDR2 FQGNSA. CDR3 protein: CATRQRGLAGGEQFF.

The V gene is TRBV6-5, the J gene TRBJ2-2; TCRdb's assignment of TRBD1 cannot be checked, as there is no DNA. The CDR3 consists of 13 residues. The germline V gene encodes CDR1 MNHEY and CDR2 SVGAGI. This CDR3 is CASSEEGWDGLFF.

The V and J genes are TRBV18 and TRBJ1-2. Germline CDR1 and CDR2: KGHSH and LQKENI. CDR3 length: 15 residues. CDR3: CASSPVGRQDYGYTF.

The chain joins TRBV19 to TRBJ1-1; TCRdb calls TRBD1, which cannot be checked without DNA. The CDR3 has 13 residues. Germline V gene sequence: CDR1 LNHDA, CDR2 SQIVND (reference sequence). This CDR3 reads CASSTGQNTEAFF.

This CDR3 reads CASRSEISSYNEQFF. The chain links TRBV27 to TRBJ2-1. CDR3 length: 15 amino acids. Germline values: CDR1 MNHEY, CDR2 SMNVEV (reference sequence).

The chain combines TRBV19 with TRBJ1-5; there is no DNA to check the TCRdb D call of TRBD1. This CDR3 contains 14 residues. Germline V gene sequence: CDR1 LNHDA, CDR2 SQIVND (reference sequence). The CDR3 region is CASSIIAGSQPQHF.

V is TRBV6-5 and J is TRBJ1-1; TCRdb gives TRBD1 as the D gene, but with no DNA this cannot be confirmed. The CDR3 covers 15 residues. Germline-derived CDR1 and CDR2 are MNHEY and SVGAGI. CDR3 protein: CASSGQTGGGTEAFF.

The chain joins TRBV19 to TRBJ1-5; TCRdb returns TRBD1, unconfirmable since there is no DNA. Germline V gene lookup returns CDR1 LNHDA and CDR2 SQIVND (reference sequence). The CDR3 sequence is 17 residues long. The CDR3 spells CASSIRGQGYSNQPQHF.

V gene TRBV27 combines with J gene TRBJ2-7. The CDR3 runs 14 residues. Germline CDR1 reads MNHEY; CDR2 reads SMNVEV (reference sequence). The CDR3 loop is CASSLSGQTYEQYF.

The rearrangement joins TRBV6-1 to TRBJ2-1; as DNA is missing, the TRBD2 call by TCRdb cannot be tested. The CDR3 is made up of 13 amino acids. The germline V gene encodes CDR1 MNHNS and CDR2 SASEGT. The CDR3 sequence is CASSDRSRGEQFF.

Its frequency marks this clonotype as medium-sized. The chain employs TRBV6-5 and TRBJ2-1. Germline-derived CDR1 and CDR2 are MNHEY and SVGAGI. The CDR3 length is 15 residues. The CDR3 protein is CASSRDGSSYNEQFF.

The chain has TRBV6-2 or TRBV6-3 and TRBJ2-5; TCRdb selects TRBD1, and the lack of DNA leaves this call unchecked. CDR3 length equals 14 residues. In germline, CDR1 is MNHEY, CDR2 SVGEGT. Here the CDR3 reads CASSYSGTPGTQYF.

This clonotype is identified as medium-sized from frequency. The J gene is TRBJ2-2, the V gene TRBV19; there is no DNA to check the TCRdb D call of TRBD1. CDR1 and CDR2 from the germline V gene are LNHDA and SQIVND (reference sequence). The CDR3 runs 15 residues. CDR3 protein: CASSPTGTTRGELFF.